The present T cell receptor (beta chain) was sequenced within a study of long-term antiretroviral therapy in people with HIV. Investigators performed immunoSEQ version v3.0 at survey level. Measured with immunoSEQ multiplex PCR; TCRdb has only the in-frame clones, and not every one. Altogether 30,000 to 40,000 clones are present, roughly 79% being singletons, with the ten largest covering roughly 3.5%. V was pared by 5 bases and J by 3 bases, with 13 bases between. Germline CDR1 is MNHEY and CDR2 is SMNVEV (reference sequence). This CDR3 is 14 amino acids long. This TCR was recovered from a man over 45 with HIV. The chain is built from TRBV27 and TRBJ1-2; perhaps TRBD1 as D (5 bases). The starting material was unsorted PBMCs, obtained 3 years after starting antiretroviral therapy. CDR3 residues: CASSPAWGYYGYTF. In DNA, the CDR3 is TGTGCCAGCAGTCCGGCATGGGGGTACTATGGCTACACCTTC.